The 23 T cell receptor beta chains given below trace back to one sample, sequenced in a study of blood T cell repertoires in COVID-19. The protocol was immunoSEQ multiplex PCR, while the TCRdb copy is restricted to in-frame clones and leaves out a portion. Of roughly 69,000 clones listed, approximately 88% are singletons. The sequenced material came from peripheral blood. The receptors originated from a human donor in a cohort sampled during active COVID-19.

This clone occurred a few times. This chain links TRBV2 with TRBJ1-2; TRBD1 aligns across 11 bases. Germline CDR1 is SNHLY and CDR2 is FYNNEI. CDR3 size: 14 residues. The trim removed 7 bases at V and 2 bases at J, leaving 3 bases unmatched. CDR3 loop: CASTGQGANYGYTF. CDR3 nucleotide sequence: TGTGCCAGCACAGGACAGGGGGCGAACTATGGCTACACCTTC. The whole variable domain, remainder taken from reference TRBV2 and TRBJ1-2, is EPEVTQTPSHQVTQMGQEVILRCVPISNHLYFYWYRQILGQKVEFLVSFYNNEISEKSEIFDDQFSVERPDGSNFTLKIRSTKLEDSAMYFCASTGQGANYGYTFGSGTRLTVV.

The gene calls are TRBV5-4 and TRBJ1-2, with D unclear. This CDR3 spans 14 amino acids. The germline V gene has CDR1 SGHNT and CDR2 YYREEE (reference sequence). With 4 bases removed from V and 1 base from J, the gap between germline ends came to 11 bases. This CDR3 reads CASSPRNFNYGYTF. CDR3 DNA sequence: TGTGCCAGCAGCCCTAGGAACTTTAACTATGGCTACACCTTC.

The chain recombines TRBV19 with TRBJ1-5, with TRBD1 identical over 8 bases. This CDR3 comprises 15 residues. The ends lost 5 bases at V and 6 bases at J; junction bases unmatched: 9. In germline, CDR1 is LNHDA, CDR2 SQIVND (reference sequence). CDR3: CASSSLQGAGQPQHF. Here the CDR3 DNA reads TGTGCCAGTAGTTCACTGCAGGGGGCAGGTCAGCCCCAGCATTTT.

This chain links TRBV12-1 with TRBJ2-5; the table's D gene call, TRBD1, was not cross checked with the DNA. TRBV12-1 is given as a pseudogene. This CDR3 has 14 residues. The DNA for the CDR3 is TGTGCCAGCAGTCCCCGGGACAACCAAGAGACCCAGTACTTC. Residues: CASSPRDNQETQYF.

The chain links TRBV7-9 to TRBJ1-5; D gene ambiguous. Germline V gives CDR1 SEHNR, CDR2 FQNEAQ (reference sequence). V lost 5 bases to trimming and J lost 1 base, with 12 bases between them. The CDR3 extends over 15 amino acids. CDR3 DNA sequence: TGTGCCAGCAGCAAGGACGGCGGGAGCAATCAGCCCCAGCATTTT. Its protein is CASSKDGGSNQPQHF.

V and J are TRBV19 and TRBJ2-2, with D uncertain. Between the trimmed V and J ends, which lost 2 bases and 5 bases, there was a span of 6 bases. The CDR3 is 13 amino acids. CDR1 and CDR2 from the germline V gene are LNHDA and SQIVND (reference sequence). The CDR3 spells CASSISPTGELFF. CDR3 bases: TGTGCCAGTAGTATATCCCCGACCGGGGAGCTGTTTTTT. The entire variable domain, with the rest obtained from reference TRBV19 and TRBJ2-2, is as follows: DGGITQSPKYLFRKEGQNVTLSCEQNLNHDAMYWYRQDPGQGLRLIYYSQIVNDFQKGDIAEGYSVSREKKESFPLTVTSAQKNPTAFYLCASSISPTGELFFGEGSRLTVL.

V and J are TRBV5-1 and TRBJ2-3; D is ambiguous. The CDR3 sequence is 14 residues long. Germline V CDR1 and CDR2: SGHRS, YFSETQ. With 0 bases removed from V and 6 bases from J, the gap between germline ends came to 11 bases. The CDR3 is CASSLGVSGDTQYF. The CDR3, as DNA: TGCGCCAGCAGCTTGGGAGTTTCTGGTGATACGCAGTATTTT.

As for this clone: This sample includes further DNA sequences coding for the same CDR3. J is TRBJ2-1 and V is TRBV11-2; D is ambiguous. Germline V gene sequence: CDR1 SGHAT, CDR2 FQNNGV. With 2 bases removed from V and 0 bases from J, the gap between germline ends came to 8 bases. CDR3 length: 15 amino acids. CDR3 sequence reads: CASSLRRSSYNEQFF. The CDR3 region has the DNA TGTGCCAGCAGCTTACGGCGGAGCTCCTACAATGAGCAGTTCTTC.

V gene TRBV6-2 or TRBV6-3 combines with J gene TRBJ2-3; D not certain. The V and J ends lost 5 bases and 2 bases respectively, with 14 bases between them. The CDR3 has 15 residues. Germline CDR1 is MNHEY and CDR2 is SVGEGT. Written as DNA, the CDR3 is TGTGCCAGCAGTAGCTTAGAGTACCCCACAGATACGCAGTATTTT. It translates to CASSSLEYPTDTQYF.

V usage is TRBV6-5 and J usage is TRBJ2-3; perhaps TRBD1 as D (5 bases). The CDR3 consists of 13 residues. V dropped 7 bases and J dropped 3 bases, with 11 bases sitting between them. Germline V gene sequence: CDR1 MNHEY, CDR2 SVGAGI. The CDR3 coding sequence is TGTGCCAGCAACAGGCCAGGAACAGATACGCAGTATTTT. It yields the protein CASNRPGTDTQYF.

This chain uses TRBV30 with TRBJ2-7, with TRBD1 as a possible D gene (5 bases). This CDR3 has 12 residues. V lost 1 base and J lost 5, with 9 bases in between. CDR1 and CDR2 from the germline V gene are GTSNPN and SVGIG (reference sequence). In DNA, the CDR3 is TGTGCCTGGAGTGATTTAGGGGACGAGCAGTACTTC. It is translated as CAWSDLGDEQYF.

The rearrangement links TRBV24-1 to TRBJ2-1, with D unresolved. Looked up from germline, CDR1 is KGHDR and CDR2 is SFDVKD. The V end lost 5 bases, the J end lost 7 bases, and 5 bases lay between the germline ends. The CDR3 has 11 residues. The DNA of the CDR3 is TGTGCCACCAGTGTTGAGAATGAGCAGTTCTTC. Amino acid sequence: CATSVENEQFF.

The chain uses TRBV18 and TRBJ2-1; D perhaps matches TRBD1 (7 bases). Trimming cost V 5 bases and J 7 bases, with 12 bases left between them. The CDR3 spans 13 residues. Germline CDR1 KGHSH, CDR2 LQKENI. DNA for the CDR3: TGTGCCAGCTCAACGACAGGGAGGAATGAGCAGTTCTTC. Protein: CASSTTGRNEQFF.

The chain joins TRBV28 to TRBJ1-2; perhaps TRBD1 as D (5 bases). The CDR3 runs 12 residues. Deletions cut 5 bases from V and 5 bases from J, with 9 bases between. Germline V gene sequence: CDR1 MDHEN, CDR2 SYDVKM. The CDR3 DNA sequence: TGTGCCAGCAGTAACCGGGGGTATGGCTACACCTTC. Its protein is CASSNRGYGYTF.

This clone has just one count. The chain employs TRBV7-9 and TRBJ2-5, with 13 bases identical to TRBD2. Germline V gene sequence: CDR1 SEHNR, CDR2 FQNEAQ (reference sequence). V shed 3 bases and J 2 bases; nucleotides not matched to a gene: 3. The CDR3 is 16 amino acids. The CDR3, as DNA: TGTGCCAGCAGCTTCCCGGGACTAGCGGGGCAAGAGACCCAGTACTTC. Translation gives CASSFPGLAGQETQYF.

The V and J genes are TRBV11-2 and TRBJ2-1; 9 nucleotides line up with TRBD2. Trimming took 6 bases from V and 5 from J; bases not matched to a gene: 8. The CDR3 is 15 amino acids. Germline values: CDR1 SGHAT, CDR2 FQNNGV. This chain's CDR3 is CASRFSGRNNNEQFF. The CDR3 coding sequence is TGTGCCAGCAGATTTAGCGGGAGAAACAACAATGAGCAGTTCTTC.

This clone was observed a single time. V usage is TRBV6-5 and J usage is TRBJ1-1; 8 bases fit TRBD1. The length of the CDR3 is 15 residues. With 4 bases clipped from V and 6 bases from J, the junction kept 10 bases outside the gene matches. The germline CDR1 and CDR2 sequences are MNHEY and SVGAGI. The CDR3 reads CASSSGGNLRAEAFF. The CDR3 coding sequence is TGTGCCAGCAGTTCAGGGGGCAACCTCCGGGCTGAAGCTTTCTTT.

The chain joins TRBV7-2 to TRBJ1-3; D is possibly TRBD1 (6 bases). V was shortened by 5 bases and J by 3 bases, with 11 bases between the two germline ends. Germline CDR1 reads SGHTA; CDR2 reads FQGNSA. The CDR3 is 14 residues long. The CDR3 loop reads CASSLGQIGNTIYF. The CDR3 coding sequence is TGTGCCAGCAGCCTTGGACAGATTGGAAACACCATATATTTT.

V gene TRBV7-9 combines with J gene TRBJ2-7; no clear D. CDR3 length equals 11 residues. Trimming pared 5 bases from V and 9 bases from J, leaving 11 bases between. The germline V gene encodes CDR1 SEHNR and CDR2 FQNEAQ (reference sequence). The CDR3 DNA follows: TGTGCCAGCAGCCGCGATGGCGGGCAGTACTTC. Its translation: CASSRDGGQYF.

This chain uses TRBV5-1 with TRBJ1-1; 7 bases align to TRBD1. Germline CDR1 reads SGHRS; CDR2 reads YFSETQ. The V and J ends lost 1 base and 4 bases, in that order; junction bases with no gene match: 10. The CDR3 sequence is 16 residues long. This CDR3 reads CASSLRRDPGGTEAFF. The CDR3 region has the DNA TGCGCCAGCAGCTTGAGACGGGACCCAGGGGGCACTGAAGCTTTCTTT.

The chain employs TRBV28 and TRBJ1-5; 9 bases map to TRBD1. The V and J ends lost 5 bases and 6 bases, in that order; junction bases with no gene match: 5. The CDR3 runs 14 residues. CDR1 MDHEN and CDR2 SYDVKM come from the germline V gene. This CDR3 reads CASSTQGAFQPQHF. In DNA, the CDR3 is TGTGCCAGCAGTACACAGGGGGCTTTTCAGCCCCAGCATTTT.

The chain recombines TRBV28 with TRBJ2-7, with 7 bases matching TRBD1. Losses at the gene ends were 6 bases for V and 5 bases for J; bases not matched to a gene: 7. CDR3 size: 13 residues. Germline CDR1 reads MDHEN; CDR2 reads SYDVKM. In DNA, the CDR3 is TGTGCCAGCAGCGGACAAGGGGGCAACGAGCAGTACTTC. Protein sequence: CASSGQGGNEQYF.

The V gene is TRBV7-9, the J gene TRBJ2-1; no clear D. V was pared by 7 bases and J by 12 bases, with 19 bases between. CDR3 size: 13 residues. Germline CDR1 SEHNR, CDR2 FQNEAQ (reference sequence). This CDR3 is CASKAYRASWQFF. Written as DNA, the CDR3 is TGTGCCAGCAAGGCTTATAGAGCGAGTTGGCAGTTCTTC.